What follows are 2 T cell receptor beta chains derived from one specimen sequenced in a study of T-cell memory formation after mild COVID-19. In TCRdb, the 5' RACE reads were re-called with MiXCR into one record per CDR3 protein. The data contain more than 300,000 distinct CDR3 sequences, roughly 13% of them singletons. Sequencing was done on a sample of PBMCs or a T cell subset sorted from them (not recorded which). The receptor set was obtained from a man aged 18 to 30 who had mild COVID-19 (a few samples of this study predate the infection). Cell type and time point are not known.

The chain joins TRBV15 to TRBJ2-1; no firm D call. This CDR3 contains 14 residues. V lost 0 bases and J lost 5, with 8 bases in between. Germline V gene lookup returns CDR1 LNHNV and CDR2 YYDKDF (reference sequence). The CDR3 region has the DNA TGTGCCACCAGCAGAGATTCGGGCCACAATGAGCAGTTCTTC. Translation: CATSRDSGHNEQFF.

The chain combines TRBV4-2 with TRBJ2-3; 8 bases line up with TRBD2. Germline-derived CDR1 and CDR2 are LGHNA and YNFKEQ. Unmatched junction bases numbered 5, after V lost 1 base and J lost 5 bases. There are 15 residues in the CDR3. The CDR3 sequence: CASSQVGGEEDTQYF. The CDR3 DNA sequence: TGTGCCAGCAGCCAAGTCGGGGGGGAGGAAGATACGCAGTATTTT.